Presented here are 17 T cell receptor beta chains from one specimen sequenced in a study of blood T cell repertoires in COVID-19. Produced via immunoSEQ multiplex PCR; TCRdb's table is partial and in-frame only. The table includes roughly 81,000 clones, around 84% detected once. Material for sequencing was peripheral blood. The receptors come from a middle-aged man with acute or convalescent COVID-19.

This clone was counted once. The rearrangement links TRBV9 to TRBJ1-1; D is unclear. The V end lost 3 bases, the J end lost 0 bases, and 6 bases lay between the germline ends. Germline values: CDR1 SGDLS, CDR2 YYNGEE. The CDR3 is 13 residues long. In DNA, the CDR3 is TGTGCCAGCAGCGAAACAATGAACACTGAAGCTTTCTTT. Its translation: CASSETMNTEAFF.

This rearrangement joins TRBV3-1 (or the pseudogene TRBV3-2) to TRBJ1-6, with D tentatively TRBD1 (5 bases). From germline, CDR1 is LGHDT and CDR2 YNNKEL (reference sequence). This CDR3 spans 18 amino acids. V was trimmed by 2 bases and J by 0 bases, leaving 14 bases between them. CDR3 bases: TGTGCCAGCAGCCAACGGAATCCAGGGCGCTCCTATAATTCACCCCTCCACTTT. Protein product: CASSQRNPGRSYNSPLHF.

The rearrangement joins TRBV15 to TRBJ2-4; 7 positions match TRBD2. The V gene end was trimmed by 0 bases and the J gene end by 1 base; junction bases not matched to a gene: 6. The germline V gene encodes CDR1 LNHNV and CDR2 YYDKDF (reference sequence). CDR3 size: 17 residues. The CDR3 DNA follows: TGTGCCACCAGCAGAGATAAGGGAGGGATGGCCAAAAACATTCAGTACTTC. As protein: CATSRDKGGMAKNIQYF.

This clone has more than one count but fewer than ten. In nucleotides, the CDR3 is TGTGCCAGCAGCCCCCGGACACCGAACACTGAAGCTTTCTTT. It yields the protein CASSPRTPNTEAFF. The V and J genes are TRBV9 and TRBJ1-1; a possible D gene is TRBD1 (5 bases). The germline V and J ends were trimmed by 4 bases and 1 base, with 11 bases remaining between them. The CDR3 totals 14 residues. Per the germline V gene, CDR1 is SGDLS and CDR2 is YYNGEE.

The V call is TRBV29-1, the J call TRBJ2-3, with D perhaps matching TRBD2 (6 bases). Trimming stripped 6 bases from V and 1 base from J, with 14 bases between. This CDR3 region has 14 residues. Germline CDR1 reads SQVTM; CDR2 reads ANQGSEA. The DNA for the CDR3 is TGCAGCGTCTCGCAAGCGGGTGGCACAGATACGCAGTATTTT. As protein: CSVSQAGGTDTQYF.

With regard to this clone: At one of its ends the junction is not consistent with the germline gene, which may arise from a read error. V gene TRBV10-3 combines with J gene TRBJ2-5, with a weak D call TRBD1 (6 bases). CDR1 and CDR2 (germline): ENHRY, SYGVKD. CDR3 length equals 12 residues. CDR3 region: CAIGEGGETQYF. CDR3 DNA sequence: TGTGCCATCGGTGAAGGGGGAGAGACCCAGTACTTC.

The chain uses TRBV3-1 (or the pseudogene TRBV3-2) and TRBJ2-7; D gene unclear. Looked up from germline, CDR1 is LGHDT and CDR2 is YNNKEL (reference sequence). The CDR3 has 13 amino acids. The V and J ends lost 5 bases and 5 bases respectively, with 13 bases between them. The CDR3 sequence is CASSTMGTHEQYF. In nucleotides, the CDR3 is TGTGCCAGCAGCACTATGGGTACCCACGAGCAGTACTTC.

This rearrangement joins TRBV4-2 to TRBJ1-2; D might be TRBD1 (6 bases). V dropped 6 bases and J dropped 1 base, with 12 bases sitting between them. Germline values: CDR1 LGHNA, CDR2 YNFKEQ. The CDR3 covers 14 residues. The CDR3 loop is CASSGQLGNYGYTF. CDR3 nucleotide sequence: TGTGCCAGCAGTGGACAGCTGGGTAACTATGGCTACACCTTC.

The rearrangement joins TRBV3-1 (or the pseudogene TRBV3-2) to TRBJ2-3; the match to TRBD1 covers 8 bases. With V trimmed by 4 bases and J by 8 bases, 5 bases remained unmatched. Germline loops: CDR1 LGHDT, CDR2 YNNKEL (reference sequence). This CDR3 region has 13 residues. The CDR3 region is CASSLGTGGTQYF. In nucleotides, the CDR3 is TGTGCCAGCAGCCTCGGGACAGGAGGTACGCAGTATTTT.

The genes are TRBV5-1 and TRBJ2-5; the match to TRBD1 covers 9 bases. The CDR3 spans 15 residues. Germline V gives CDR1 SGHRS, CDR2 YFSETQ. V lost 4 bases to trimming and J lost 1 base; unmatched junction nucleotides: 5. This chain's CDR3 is CASSQGQGVQETQYF. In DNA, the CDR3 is TGCGCCAGCAGCCAGGGACAGGGAGTCCAAGAGACCCAGTACTTC.

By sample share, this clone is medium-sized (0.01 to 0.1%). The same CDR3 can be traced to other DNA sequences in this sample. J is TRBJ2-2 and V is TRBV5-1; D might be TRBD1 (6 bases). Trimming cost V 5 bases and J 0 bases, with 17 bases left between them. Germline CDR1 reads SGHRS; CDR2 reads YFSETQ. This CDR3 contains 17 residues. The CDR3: CASSRGAGQTNTGELFF. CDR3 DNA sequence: TGCGCCAGCAGTCGTGGCGCAGGACAGACGAACACCGGGGAGCTGTTTTTT.

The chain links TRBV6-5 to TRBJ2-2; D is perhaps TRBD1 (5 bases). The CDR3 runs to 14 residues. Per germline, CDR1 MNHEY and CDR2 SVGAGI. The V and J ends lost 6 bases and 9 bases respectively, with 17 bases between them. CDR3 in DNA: TGTGCCAGCAGCCGCCTTGGAAGGGGCCGGGAGCTGTTTTTT. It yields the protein CASSRLGRGRELFF.

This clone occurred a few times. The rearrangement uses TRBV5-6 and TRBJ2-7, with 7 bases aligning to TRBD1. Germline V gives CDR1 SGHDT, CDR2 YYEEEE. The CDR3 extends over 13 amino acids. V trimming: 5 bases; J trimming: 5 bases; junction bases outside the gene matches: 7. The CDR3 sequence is CASSLTDRDEQYF. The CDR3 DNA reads TGTGCCAGCAGTCTAACTGACAGGGACGAGCAGTACTTC.

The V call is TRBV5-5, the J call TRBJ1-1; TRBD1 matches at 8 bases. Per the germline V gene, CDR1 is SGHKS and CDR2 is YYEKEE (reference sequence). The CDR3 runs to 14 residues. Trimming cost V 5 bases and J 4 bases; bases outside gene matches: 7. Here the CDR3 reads CASSRDRGVTEAFF. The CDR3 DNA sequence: TGTGCCAGCAGTAGAGACAGGGGAGTCACTGAAGCTTTCTTT.

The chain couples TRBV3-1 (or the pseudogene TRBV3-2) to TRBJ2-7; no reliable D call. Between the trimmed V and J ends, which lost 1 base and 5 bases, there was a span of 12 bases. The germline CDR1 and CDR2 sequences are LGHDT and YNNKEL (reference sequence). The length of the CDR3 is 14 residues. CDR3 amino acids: CASSQGLDRDEQYF. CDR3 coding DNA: TGTGCCAGCAGCCAAGGGCTAGATCGGGACGAGCAGTACTTC.

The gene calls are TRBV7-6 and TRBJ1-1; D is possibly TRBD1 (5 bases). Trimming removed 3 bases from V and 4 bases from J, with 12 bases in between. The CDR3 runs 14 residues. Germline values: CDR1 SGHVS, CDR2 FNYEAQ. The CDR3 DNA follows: TGTGCCAGCAGCTTGGCAGGGTATGGCACTGAAGCTTTCTTT. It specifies CASSLAGYGTEAFF.

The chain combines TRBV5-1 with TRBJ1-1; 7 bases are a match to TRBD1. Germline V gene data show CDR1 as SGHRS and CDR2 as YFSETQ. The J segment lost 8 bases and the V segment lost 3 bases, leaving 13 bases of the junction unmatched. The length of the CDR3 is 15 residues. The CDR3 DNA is TGCGCCAGCAGCTGGACTTCAGGGGGAGTAATGGAAGCTTTCTTT. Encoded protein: CASSWTSGGVMEAFF. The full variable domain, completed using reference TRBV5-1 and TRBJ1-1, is KAGVTQTPRYLIKTRGQQVTLSCSPISGHRSVSWYQQTPGQGLQFLFEYFSETQRNKGNFPGRFSGRQFSNSRSEMNVSTLELGDSALYLCASSWTSGGVMEAFFGQGTRLTVV.